This TCR beta chain is drawn from a study of blood T cell repertoires in COVID-19. CDR1 LNHDA and CDR2 SQIVND come from the germline V gene (reference sequence). Trimming left V 5 bases short and J 3 bases short, with 7 bases between. There are 12 residues in the CDR3. The method was immunoSEQ multiplex PCR; TCRdb's version includes in-frame clones alone and lacks a portion of them. The repertoire consists of about 140,000 clones, with 80% occurring once and the leading ten covering 3.5% to 4%. The chain links TRBV19 to TRBJ1-1; D is perhaps TRBD1 (5 bases). The source is a man aged 65 to 79 who had recovered from COVID-19. The sample was peripheral blood. Here the CDR3 reads CASSDRYTEAFF. The CDR3 nucleotides read TGTGCCAGTAGTGACAGATACACTGAAGCTTTCTTT. Variable domain in full (rest from reference TRBV19 and TRBJ1-1): DGGITQSPKYLFRKEGQNVTLSCEQNLNHDAMYWYRQDPGQGLRLIYYSQIVNDFQKGDIAEGYSVSREKKESFPLTVTSAQKNPTAFYLCASSDRYTEAFFGQGTRLTVV.